This entry lists 10 T cell receptor beta chains sequenced from one sample in a study of PD-1 blockade in classical Hodgkin lymphoma. Every patient was affected by relapse after autologous stem cell transplantation, while exposure to brentuximab vedotin was not uniform. Repertoires were generated with immunoSEQ multiplex PCR, while TCRdb's copy carries only in-frame clones and drops some. The sample has 90,000 to 100,000 clones, roughly 76% seen once; the top ten hold roughly 15%. The specimen comprised peripheral blood mononuclear cells (PBMCs), sampled before the second cycle of nivolumab. The receptors were sampled from a human donor with classical Hodgkin lymphoma.

The chain couples TRBV18 to TRBJ1-2; possible D gene TRBD1, 6 bases. V was pared by 4 bases and J by 7 bases, with 13 bases between. There are 13 residues in the CDR3. CDR1 KGHSH and CDR2 LQKENI come from the germline V gene. The CDR3 DNA follows: TGTGCCAGCTCACTGGGGGGCGGACGTGGCTACACCTTC. Translating gives CASSLGGGRGYTF.

Here the CDR3 reads CASSLPEDEQFF. The CDR3 DNA reads as TGTGCCAGCAGCCTCCCCGAAGATGAGCAGTTCTTC. V and J are TRBV6-6 and TRBJ2-1, with unresolved D. Germline lookup yields CDR1 MNHNY and CDR2 SVGAGI (reference sequence). The CDR3 runs to 12 residues. V shed 6 bases and J shed 8 bases, with 11 bases lying between them.

The V gene is TRBV7-9, the J gene TRBJ2-3; 8 bases align to TRBD2. J gave up 2 bases and V 7 bases, and 8 bases lay outside the gene matches. CDR3 length equals 15 residues. Germline CDR1 and CDR2: SEHNR and FQNEAQ (reference sequence). CDR3 sequence (DNA): TGTGCCAGCACCCCGAGCGGGGGTTCCACAGATACGCAGTATTTT. Amino acid sequence: CASTPSGGSTDTQYF.

This chain joins TRBV7-9 and TRBJ1-6, with D hard to call. The CDR3 consists of 14 residues. Germline loops: CDR1 SEHNR, CDR2 FQNEAQ (reference sequence). V lost 1 base and J lost 4, with 5 bases in between. The CDR3 protein is CASSLGLYNSPLHF. CDR3 coding DNA: TGTGCCAGCAGCTTAGGACTATATAATTCACCCCTCCACTTT.

This clone was observed once. The chain links TRBV5-1 to TRBJ2-2; the D gene could be TRBD1 or TRBD2 (5 bases each). CDR1 is SGHRS, CDR2 YFSETQ, per germline. The V gene lost 4 bases and the J gene lost 5 bases, with 15 bases spanning the gap. CDR3 length equals 15 residues. CDR3 amino acids: CASSPGPLGTGELFF. Written as DNA, the CDR3 is TGCGCCAGCAGCCCGGGGCCCCTGGGGACCGGGGAGCTGTTTTTT.

This rearrangement joins TRBV6-6 to TRBJ2-3, with 8 positions matching TRBD1. Germline loops: CDR1 MNHNY, CDR2 SVGAGI (reference sequence). This CDR3 is built from 14 residues. Trimming cost V 5 bases and J 1 base; bases outside gene matches: 2. The CDR3 coding sequence is TGTGCCAGCAGTCCGGGACAGGGCACAGATACGCAGTATTTT. The encoded protein is CASSPGQGTDTQYF.

This clone was seen only a few times. V usage is TRBV4-2 and J usage is TRBJ2-3; 8 bases map to TRBD2. V was pared by 3 bases and J by 5 bases, with 4 bases of the junction left unmatched. The length of the CDR3 is 14 residues. The germline gives CDR1 LGHNA, CDR2 YNFKEQ. DNA of the CDR3: TGTGCCAGCAGCCAGGGACTAGTAGGAGATACGCAGTATTTT. Translating it yields CASSQGLVGDTQYF.

The rearrangement links TRBV28 to TRBJ2-1, with D perhaps matching TRBD1 (5 bases). V shed 5 bases and J shed 3 bases, with 17 bases lying between them. CDR3 size: 16 residues. From germline, CDR1 is MDHEN and CDR2 SYDVKM. The CDR3 spells CASSVQGTFFYNEQFF. In DNA form, the CDR3 reads TGTGCCAGCAGTGTTCAGGGTACTTTCTTCTACAATGAGCAGTTCTTC. Drawing the rest from reference TRBV28 and TRBJ2-1, the complete variable domain is DVKVTQSSRYLVKRTGEKVFLECVQDMDHENMFWYRQDPGLGLRLIYFSYDVKMKEKGDIPEGYSVSREKKERFSLILESASTNQTSMYLCASSVQGTFFYNEQFFGPGTRLTVL.

This chain uses TRBV28 with TRBJ2-3, with a possible D match to TRBD2 (6 bases). V was trimmed by 6 bases and J by 5 bases, leaving 15 bases between them. The CDR3 spans 14 residues. Germline V gene sequence: CDR1 MDHEN, CDR2 SYDVKM. CDR3 in amino acids: CASSLSGAGDTQYF. CDR3 in DNA: TGTGCCAGCAGCCTCTCGGGAGCCGGAGATACGCAGTATTTT.

This CDR3 is CASSWDKYTEAFF. CDR3 DNA sequence: TGTGCCAGCAGTTGGGACAAGTACACTGAAGCTTTCTTT. This chain joins TRBV5-8 and TRBJ1-1; tentative D call: TRBD1 (6 bases). This CDR3 is built from 13 residues. V was clipped by 5 bases and J by 3 bases, with 11 bases between them. Germline CDR1 reads SGHTS; CDR2 reads YDEGEE. Full variable domain (outside the CDR3, taken from reference TRBV5-8 and TRBJ1-1): EAGVTQSPTHLIKTRGQQATLRCSPISGHTSVYWYQQALGLGLQFLLWYDEGEERNRGNFPPRFSGRQFPNYSSELNVNALELEDSALYLCASSWDKYTEAFFGQGTRLTVV.